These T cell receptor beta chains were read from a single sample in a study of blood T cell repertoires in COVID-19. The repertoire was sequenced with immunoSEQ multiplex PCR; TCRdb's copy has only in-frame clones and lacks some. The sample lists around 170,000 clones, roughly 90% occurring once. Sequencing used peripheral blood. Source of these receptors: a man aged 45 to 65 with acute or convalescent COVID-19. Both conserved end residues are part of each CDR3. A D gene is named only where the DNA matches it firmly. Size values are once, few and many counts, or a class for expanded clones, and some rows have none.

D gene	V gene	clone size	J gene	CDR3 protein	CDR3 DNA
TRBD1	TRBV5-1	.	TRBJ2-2	CASSYRDRGNTGELFF	TGCGCCAGCAGCTACCGGGACAGAGGGAACACCGGGGAGCTGTTTTTT
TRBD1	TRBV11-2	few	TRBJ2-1	CASSHRDRGNEQFF	TGTGCCAGCAGCCACCGAGACAGGGGCAATGAGCAGTTCTTC
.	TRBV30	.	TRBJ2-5	CAWRLHQETQYF	TGTGCCTGGAGACTCCACCAAGAGACCCAGTACTTC
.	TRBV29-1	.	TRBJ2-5	CSAGSIQETQYF	TGCAGCGCCGGGTCTATACAAGAGACCCAGTACTTC
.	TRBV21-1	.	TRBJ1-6	CASSKGRTIQNFNSPLHF	TGTGCCAGCAGCAAAGGTAGGACAATACAGAATTTTAATTCACCCCTCCACTTT
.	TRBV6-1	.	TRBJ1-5	CASSEHRTINQPQHF	TGTGCCAGCAGTGAACACAGGACCATCAATCAGCCCCAGCATTTT
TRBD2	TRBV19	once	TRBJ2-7	CASSMVGRASYEQYF	TGTGCCAGTAGTATGGTCGGGAGGGCCTCCTACGAGCAGTACTTC
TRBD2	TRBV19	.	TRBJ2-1	CATSGVQRRGNNEQFF	TGTGCCACCAGCGGGGTTCAGAGAAGAGGGAACAATGAGCAGTTCTTC
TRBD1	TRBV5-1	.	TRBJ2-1	CASAPGTELYNEQFF	TGCGCCAGCGCTCCGGGGACAGAGCTCTACAATGAGCAGTTCTTC
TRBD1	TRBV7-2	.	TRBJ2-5	CASSWTGRQETQYF	TGTGCCAGCAGCTGGACAGGGCGGCAAGAGACCCAGTACTTC
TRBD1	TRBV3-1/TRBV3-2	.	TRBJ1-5	CASSPGTGTSQPQHF	TGTGCCAGCAGCCCGGGGACAGGGACTAGTCAGCCCCAGCATTTT
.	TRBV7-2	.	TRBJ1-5	CASSLVGDQPQHF	TGTGCCAGCAGCTTAGTAGGGGATCAGCCCCAGCATTTT
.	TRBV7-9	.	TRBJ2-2	CASSQEATGELFF	TGTGCCAGCAGCCAGGAGGCCACCGGGGAGCTGTTTTTT
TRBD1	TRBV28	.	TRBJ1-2	CASSKMAGGYGYTF	TGTGCCAGCAGCAAAATGGCAGGGGGCTATGGCTACACCTTC
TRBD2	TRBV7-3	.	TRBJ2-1	CASSRGLAAYNEQFF	TGTGCCAGCAGCCGGGGACTAGCGGCTTACAATGAGCAGTTCTTC
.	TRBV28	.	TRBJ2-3	CASSSPFGSSSNTQYF	TGTGCCAGCAGTTCTCCTTTTGGGAGTAGCAGTAATACGCAGTATTTT
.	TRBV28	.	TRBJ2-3	CASTSGPYTAISTDTQYF	TGTGCCAGCACCTCTGGGCCCTACACGGCTATTAGCACAGATACGCAGTATTTT
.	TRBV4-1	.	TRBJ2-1	CASSPHPATYNEQFF	TGCGCCAGCAGCCCCCACCCAGCGACCTACAATGAGCAGTTCTTC
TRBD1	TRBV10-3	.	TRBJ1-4	CATRQGPNEKLFF	TGTGCCACGCGACAGGGGCCTAATGAAAAACTGTTTTTT
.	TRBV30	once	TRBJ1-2	CAWKTPDRPYGYTF	TGTGCCTGGAAAACACCTGACAGGCCCTATGGCTACACCTTC
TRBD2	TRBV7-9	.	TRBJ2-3	CASSSPKTSGGADTQYF	TGTGCCAGCAGCTCACCGAAGACTAGCGGGGGGGCAGATACGCAGTATTTT
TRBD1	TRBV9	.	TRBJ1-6	CASSAGQPYNSPLHF	TGTGCCAGCAGCGCGGGACAGCCCTATAATTCACCCCTCCACTTT
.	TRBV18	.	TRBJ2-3	CASSTGSPLDTQYF	TGTGCCAGCTCAACCGGGTCTCCACTAGATACGCAGTATTTT
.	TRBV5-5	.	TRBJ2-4	CASSLSRGENIQYF	TGTGCCAGCAGCTTGAGCAGGGGGGAAAACATTCAGTACTTC
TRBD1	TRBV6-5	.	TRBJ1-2	CASSRTGLVYGYTF	TGTGCCAGCAGTCGGACAGGGCTGGTCTATGGCTACACCTTC
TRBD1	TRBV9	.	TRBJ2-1	CASSTGQNNEQFF	TGTGCCAGCAGCACGGGACAGAACAATGAGCAGTTCTTC
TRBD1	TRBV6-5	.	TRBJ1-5	CASSTLTGAHQPQHF	TGTGCCAGCAGTACTCTGACAGGGGCTCATCAGCCCCAGCATTTT
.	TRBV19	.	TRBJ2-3	CASSTSGTTDTQYF	TGTGCCAGTAGTACATCCGGGACTACAGATACGCAGTATTTT
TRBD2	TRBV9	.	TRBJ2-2	CASSVPVAGADTGELFF	TGTGCCAGCAGCGTCCCTGTAGCGGGAGCGGACACCGGGGAGCTGTTTTTT
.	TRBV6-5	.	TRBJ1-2	CASSYSGTNYGYTF	TGTGCCAGCAGTTACTCGGGCACCAACTATGGCTACACCTTC
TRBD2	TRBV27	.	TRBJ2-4	CASRLAGLKNIQYF	TGTGCCAGCAGACTAGCGGGGCTCAAAAACATTCAGTACTTC
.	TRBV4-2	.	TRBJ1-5	CASSQDLQRGSSGEPQHF	TGTGCCAGCAGCCAAGATCTTCAAAGGGGAAGTAGCGGGGAGCCCCAGCATTTT